This T cell receptor (beta chain) was obtained from a study of PD-1 and CTLA-4 blockade in melanoma. TCRdb's table, derived via immunoSEQ multiplex PCR, lists solely in-frame clones and lacks some. The sample has about 16,000 clones, around 70% seen once; the top ten hold less than 15%. The V and J ends lost 4 bases and 0 bases respectively, with 11 bases between them. This CDR3 region has 16 residues. Germline CDR1 reads SGHNT; CDR2 reads YYREEE (reference sequence). The TCR originated in a human donor with melanoma. This sequence joins TRBV5-4 and TRBJ2-6; D is perhaps TRBD2 (5 bases). The sample consisted of CD8+ T cells from peripheral blood, taken from a patient given anti-PD-1 treatment. CDR3 in amino acids: CASSDGVPSGANVLTF. CDR3 in DNA: TGTGCCAGCAGCGACGGGGTCCCCTCTGGGGCCAACGTCCTGACTTTC.